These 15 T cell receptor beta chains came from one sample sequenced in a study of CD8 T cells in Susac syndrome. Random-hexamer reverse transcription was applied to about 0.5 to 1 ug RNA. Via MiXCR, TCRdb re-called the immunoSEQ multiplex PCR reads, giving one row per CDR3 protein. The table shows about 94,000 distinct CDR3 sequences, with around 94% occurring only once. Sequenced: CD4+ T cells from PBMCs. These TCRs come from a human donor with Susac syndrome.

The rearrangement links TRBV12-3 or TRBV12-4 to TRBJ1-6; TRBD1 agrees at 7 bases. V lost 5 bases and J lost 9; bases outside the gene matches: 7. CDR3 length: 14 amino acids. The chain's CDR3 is CASSPQGSLSPLHF. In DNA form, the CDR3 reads TGTGCCAGCAGTCCACAGGGGAGCCTTTCACCCCTCCACTTT.

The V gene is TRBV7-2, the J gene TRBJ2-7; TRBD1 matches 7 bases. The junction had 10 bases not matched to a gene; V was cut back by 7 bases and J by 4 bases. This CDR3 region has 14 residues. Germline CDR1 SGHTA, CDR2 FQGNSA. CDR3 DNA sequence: TGTGCCAGCACCGTGGGACAGACTAATTACGAGCAGTACTTC. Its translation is CASTVGQTNYEQYF.

The CDR3 DNA reads as TGTGCCAGCAGCTTATCTGCTCAGGGAGAGACCCAGTACTTC. It yields the protein CASSLSAQGETQYF. This chain uses TRBV7-3 with TRBJ2-5, with D possibly matching TRBD1 (5 bases). Trimming took off 2 bases at V and 4 bases at J, with 11 bases between the two ends. The CDR3 runs 14 residues. Germline loops: CDR1 SGHTA, CDR2 FQGTGA.

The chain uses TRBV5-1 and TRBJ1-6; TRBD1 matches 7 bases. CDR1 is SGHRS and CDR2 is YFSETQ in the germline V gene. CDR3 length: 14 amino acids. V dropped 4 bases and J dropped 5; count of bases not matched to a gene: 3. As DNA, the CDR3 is TGCGCCAGCAGCCCGGGACAGAATAATTCACCCCTCCACTTT. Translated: CASSPGQNNSPLHF.

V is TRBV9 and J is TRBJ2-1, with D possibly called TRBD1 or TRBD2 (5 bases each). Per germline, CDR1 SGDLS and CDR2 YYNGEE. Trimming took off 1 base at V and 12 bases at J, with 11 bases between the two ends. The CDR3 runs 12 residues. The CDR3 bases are TGTGCCAGCAGCGTACACGAGGGGCGGCAGTTCTTC. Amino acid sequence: CASSVHEGRQFF.

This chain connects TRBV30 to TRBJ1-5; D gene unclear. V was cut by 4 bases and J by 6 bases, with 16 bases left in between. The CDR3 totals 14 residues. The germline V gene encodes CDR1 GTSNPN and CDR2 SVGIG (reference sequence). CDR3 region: CAWTLSGQSQPQHF. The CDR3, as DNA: TGTGCCTGGACCCTCTCGGGTCAAAGTCAGCCCCAGCATTTT.

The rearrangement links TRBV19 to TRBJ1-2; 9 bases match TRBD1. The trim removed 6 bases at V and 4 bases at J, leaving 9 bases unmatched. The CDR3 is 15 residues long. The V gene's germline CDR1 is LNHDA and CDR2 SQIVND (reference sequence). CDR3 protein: CASSADRDRAYGYTF. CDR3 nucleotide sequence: TGTGCCAGTAGCGCGGACCGGGACAGGGCCTATGGCTACACCTTC. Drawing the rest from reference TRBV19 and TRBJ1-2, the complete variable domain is DGGITQSPKYLFRKEGQNVTLSCEQNLNHDAMYWYRQDPGQGLRLIYYSQIVNDFQKGDIAEGYSVSREKKESFPLTVTSAQKNPTAFYLCASSADRDRAYGYTFGSGTRLTVV.

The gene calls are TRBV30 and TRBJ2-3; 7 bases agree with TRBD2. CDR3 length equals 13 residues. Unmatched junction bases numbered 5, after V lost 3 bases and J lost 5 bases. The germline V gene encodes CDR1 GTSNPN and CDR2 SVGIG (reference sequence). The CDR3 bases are TGTGCCTGGAGACAGCGGGGTATAGATACGCAGTATTTT. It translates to CAWRQRGIDTQYF.

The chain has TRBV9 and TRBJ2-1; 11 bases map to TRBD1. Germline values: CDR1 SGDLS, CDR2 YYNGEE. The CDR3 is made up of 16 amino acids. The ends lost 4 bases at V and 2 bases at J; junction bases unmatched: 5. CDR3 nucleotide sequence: TGTGCCAGCAGCCCCCGGGGACAGGGGGCCTACAATGAGCAGTTCTTC. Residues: CASSPRGQGAYNEQFF.

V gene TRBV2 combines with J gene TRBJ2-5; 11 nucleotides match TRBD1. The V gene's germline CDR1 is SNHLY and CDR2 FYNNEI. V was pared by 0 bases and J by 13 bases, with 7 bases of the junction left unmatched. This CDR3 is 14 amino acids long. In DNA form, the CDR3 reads TGTGCCAGCAGTGAAGCGTTTCCCGGACAGGGGGCGTACTTC. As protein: CASSEAFPGQGAYF.

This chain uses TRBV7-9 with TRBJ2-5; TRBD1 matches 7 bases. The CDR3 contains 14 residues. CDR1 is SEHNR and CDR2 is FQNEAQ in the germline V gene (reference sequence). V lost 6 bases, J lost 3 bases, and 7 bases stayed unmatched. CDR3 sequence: CASRGAQGKETQYF. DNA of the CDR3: TGTGCCAGCAGGGGGGCACAGGGGAAAGAGACCCAGTACTTC. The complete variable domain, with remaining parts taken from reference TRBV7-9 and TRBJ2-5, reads DTGVSQNPRHKITKRGQNVTFRCDPISEHNRLYWYRQTLGQGPEFLTYFQNEAQLEKSRLLSDRFSAERPKGSFSTLEIQRTEQGDSAMYLCASRGAQGKETQYFGPGTRLLVL.

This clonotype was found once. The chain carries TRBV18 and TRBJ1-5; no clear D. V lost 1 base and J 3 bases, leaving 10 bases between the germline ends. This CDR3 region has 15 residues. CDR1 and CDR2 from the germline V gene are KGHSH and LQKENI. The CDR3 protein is CASSPRAEYNQPQHF. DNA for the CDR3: TGTGCCAGCTCACCACGGGCTGAGTACAATCAGCCCCAGCATTTT.

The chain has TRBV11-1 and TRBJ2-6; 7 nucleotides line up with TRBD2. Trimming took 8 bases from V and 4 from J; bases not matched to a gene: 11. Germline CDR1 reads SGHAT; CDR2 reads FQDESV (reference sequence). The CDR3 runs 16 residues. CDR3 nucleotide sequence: TGTGCCAGCGGCGGCCGGGGGGAGTCCGGGGCCAACGTCCTGACTTTC. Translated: CASGGRGESGANVLTF.

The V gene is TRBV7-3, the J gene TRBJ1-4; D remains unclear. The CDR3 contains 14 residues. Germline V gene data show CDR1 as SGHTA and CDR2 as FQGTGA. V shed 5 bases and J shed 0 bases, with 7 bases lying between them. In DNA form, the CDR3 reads TGTGCCAGCAGCCGAGGCGCAACTAATGAAAAACTGTTTTTT. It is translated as CASSRGATNEKLFF.

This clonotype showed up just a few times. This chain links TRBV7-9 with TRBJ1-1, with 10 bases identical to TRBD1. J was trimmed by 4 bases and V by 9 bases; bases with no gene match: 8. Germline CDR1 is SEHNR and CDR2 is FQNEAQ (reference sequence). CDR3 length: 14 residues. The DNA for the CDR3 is TGTGCCAGTAGCCCGGACAGGGGGTTCACTGAAGCTTTCTTT. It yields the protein CASSPDRGFTEAFF.